This T cell receptor beta chain was retrieved from a study of CD8 T cells in Susac syndrome. Trimming left V 4 bases short and J 3 bases short, with 10 bases between. Germline CDR1 and CDR2: SGHTA and FQGNSA. The CDR3 contains 14 residues. Controls were drawn from healthy donors and were matched for age and sex. TEMRA cells were FACS-enriched, unlike CD8+ and CD4+ T cells, which were negatively isolated. cDNA came from roughly 0.53 to 1 ug RNA primed by random hexamers. The authors amplified TCR beta CDR3 across 54 Vbeta and 13 Jbeta using immunoSEQ multiplex PCR. TCRdb redid the calling of the immunoSEQ multiplex PCR reads with MiXCR, one entry per CDR3 protein. This repertoire shows 95,000 to 150,000 distinct CDR3 sequences, around 94% found once; its top ten account for 0.085% to 0.09%.

This sequence originates from a human donor in good health. The gene calls are TRBV7-2 and TRBJ2-4, with a possible D match to TRBD2 (6 bases). Source material: CD4+ T cells from PBMCs. The CDR3 sequence: CASSSGVGKNIQYF. CDR3 DNA: TGTGCCAGCAGCTCGGGGGTGGGCAAAAACATTCAGTACTTC.